One and the same sample provided the 24 T cell receptor beta chains below, sequenced in a study of CD8 T cells in Susac syndrome. After extraction with the RNeasy kit, roughly 0.45 to 1 ug of the RNA was reverse transcribed using random hexamers. A single record per CDR3 protein comes from TCRdb applying MiXCR to the immunoSEQ multiplex PCR reads. The table shows 170,000 or so distinct CDR3 sequences, with roughly 96% occurring only once. The sample taken for sequencing was CD8+ T cells from PBMCs. All receptors come from a human donor with multiple sclerosis.

The chain recombines TRBV20-1 with TRBJ2-7; 8 bases are a match to TRBD2. In germline, CDR1 is DFQATT, CDR2 SNEGSKA (reference sequence). V trimming: 2 bases; J trimming: 3 bases; junction bases outside the gene matches: 12. The CDR3 is 16 residues long. The CDR3 protein is CSARSPWWRGVYEQYF. The DNA for the CDR3 is TGCAGTGCTAGAAGCCCCTGGTGGCGGGGGGTCTACGAGCAGTACTTC.

This clonotype has just one count. The chain links TRBV6-1 to TRBJ2-7, with 13 bases that match TRBD2. This CDR3 is built from 16 residues. Looked up from germline, CDR1 is MNHNS and CDR2 is SASEGT. With 5 bases clipped from V and 7 bases from J, the junction kept 11 bases outside the gene matches. The CDR3 protein is CASSPPTSGRAEEQYF. The CDR3 DNA sequence: TGTGCCAGCAGTCCACCCACTAGCGGGAGGGCCGAAGAGCAGTACTTC.

The chain links TRBV20-1 to TRBJ1-2; no clear D. This CDR3 region has 14 residues. Trimming took 0 bases from V and 5 from J, leaving 13 bases between them. Germline values: CDR1 DFQATT, CDR2 SNEGSKA (reference sequence). The CDR3 is CSARDLETAYGYTF. The CDR3 DNA sequence: TGCAGTGCTAGAGATTTAGAGACGGCATATGGCTACACCTTC.

This chain connects TRBV5-1 to TRBJ2-3, with unresolved D. Germline V lookup: CDR1 SGHRS, CDR2 YFSETQ. V gave up 7 bases and J gave up 6 bases, with 9 bases separating them. This CDR3 is built from 11 residues. The CDR3 here is CASADGDTQYF. The CDR3 nucleotides are TGCGCCAGCGCAGATGGGGATACGCAGTATTTT.

The CDR3 protein is CASRYSTDEQYF. The DNA of the CDR3 is TGTGCCAGTCGATACTCGACGGATGAGCAGTACTTC. J is TRBJ2-7 and V is TRBV25-1; D not resolved. The germline gives CDR1 MGHDK, CDR2 SYGVNS. The CDR3 sequence is 12 residues long. Trimming pared 9 bases from V and 7 bases from J, leaving 16 bases between.

This chain connects TRBV2 to TRBJ2-7, with TRBD1 matching over 9 bases. The length of the CDR3 is 14 residues. Germline CDR1 is SNHLY and CDR2 is FYNNEI. V gave up 11 bases and J gave up 5 bases; unmatched junction bases: 13. The CDR3 nucleotides are TGTGCCGGACGGGCCGGGACAGGGTTCCACGAGCAGTACTTC. Its protein is CAGRAGTGFHEQYF.

This clonotype was seen a single time. The V call is TRBV14, the J call TRBJ1-2; D is undetermined. Germline V lookup: CDR1 SGHDN, CDR2 FVKESK. This CDR3 is 13 amino acids long. Deletions cut 5 bases from V and 0 bases from J, with 7 bases between. Here the CDR3 DNA reads TGTGCCAGCAGCGAAAATACTAACTATGGCTACACCTTC. Its translation: CASSENTNYGYTF.

This chain uses TRBV12-5 with TRBJ2-7, with D possibly being TRBD1 or TRBD2 (5 bases each). Trimming pared 2 bases from V and 6 bases from J, leaving 14 bases between. The CDR3 has 14 residues. Germline CDR1 is LGHNT and CDR2 is FRNRAP. The CDR3 nucleotides read TGTGCTAGTGGTTTGTCTTGGGGGAAGCGCGAGCAGTACTTC. This translates into CASGLSWGKREQYF.

This clonotype has more than one count but fewer than ten. The DNA for the CDR3 is TGTGCCTGGAATCTCGGCTACGAGCAGTACTTC. Translated: CAWNLGYEQYF. This chain joins TRBV30 and TRBJ2-7; no reliable D call. This CDR3 is built from 11 residues. V dropped 4 bases and J dropped 3 bases, with 7 bases sitting between them. Germline-derived CDR1 and CDR2 are GTSNPN and SVGIG (reference sequence).

The gene calls are TRBV27 and TRBJ2-7, with 8 bases fitting TRBD2. The CDR3 length is 16 residues. The germline V gene has CDR1 MNHEY and CDR2 SMNVEV (reference sequence). V was clipped by 0 bases and J by 6 bases; unmatched bases: 10. The CDR3 bases are TGTGCCAGCAGTTTATCGATCGGGCTAGCGGGTCGCGAGCAGTACTTC. It yields the protein CASSLSIGLAGREQYF.

This rearrangement joins TRBV25-1 to TRBJ1-4; D is perhaps TRBD1 (6 bases). V was shortened by 1 base and J by 8 bases, with 14 bases between the two germline ends. CDR3 length: 15 amino acids. Germline V gene lookup returns CDR1 MGHDK and CDR2 SYGVNS. The CDR3 spells CASSECGQLEEKLFF. In DNA, the CDR3 is TGTGCCAGCAGTGAATGTGGACAGTTGGAAGAAAAACTGTTTTTT.

The chain uses TRBV30 and TRBJ2-3, with TRBD2 identical over 8 bases. Unmatched junction bases numbered 8, after V lost 3 bases and J lost 0 bases. This CDR3 has 16 residues. Germline CDR1 and CDR2: GTSNPN and SVGIG (reference sequence). CDR3 DNA: TGTGCCTGGAGCGCGGGACTAGGAGGAAGCACAGATACGCAGTATTTT. Translation gives CAWSAGLGGSTDTQYF.

The count of this clonotype is one. The V gene is TRBV29-1, the J gene TRBJ2-3; 10 bases agree with TRBD1. Trimming cost V 4 bases and J 4 bases; bases outside gene matches: 5. CDR1 SQVTM and CDR2 ANQGSEA come from the germline V gene. The CDR3 runs 14 residues. The CDR3 region has the DNA TGCAGCGTTGCGGGACAGGGGTCCGCAGATACGCAGTATTTT. Its protein is CSVAGQGSADTQYF.

The chain is built from TRBV5-4 and TRBJ2-7; a weak D match, TRBD2 (5 bases). Germline lookup yields CDR1 SGHNT and CDR2 YYREEE (reference sequence). Trimming took 4 bases from V and 2 from J, leaving 10 bases between them. The CDR3 runs to 13 residues. The CDR3 DNA follows: TGTGCCAGCAGCCAACTAGGAACCTACGAGCAGTACTTC. Protein sequence: CASSQLGTYEQYF.

The chain combines TRBV27 with TRBJ2-1; possibly TRBD2 for D (6 bases). Deletions cut 3 bases from V and 0 bases from J, with 9 bases between. Germline CDR1 and CDR2: MNHEY and SMNVEV (reference sequence). This CDR3 is built from 15 residues. The CDR3 reads CASSLEGPSYNEQFF. The DNA of the CDR3 is TGTGCCAGCAGTTTGGAGGGTCCCTCCTACAATGAGCAGTTCTTC.

This chain links TRBV19 with TRBJ1-2; D is possibly TRBD1 (5 bases). V lost 6 bases and J 7 bases, leaving 21 bases between the germline ends. The CDR3 has 15 residues. CDR1 and CDR2 from the germline V gene are LNHDA and SQIVND (reference sequence). CDR3 bases: TGTGCCAGTAGCACTTATATCCAGGGTGGTGGTGGCTACACCTTC. As protein: CASSTYIQGGGGYTF.

J is TRBJ2-3 and V is TRBV6-4; D not certain. Per the germline V gene, CDR1 is MRHNA and CDR2 is SNTAGT. This CDR3 contains 14 residues. Trimming removed 0 bases from V and 4 bases from J, with 8 bases in between. CDR3 residues: CASSDSSEADTQYF. DNA of the CDR3: TGTGCCAGCAGTGACTCGAGCGAGGCAGATACGCAGTATTTT.

The chain carries TRBV7-2 and TRBJ2-1; possible D gene TRBD1, 6 bases. The CDR3 sequence is 15 residues long. V was cut by 5 bases and J by 1 base, with 12 bases left in between. Germline CDR1 is SGHTA and CDR2 is FQGNSA. The CDR3 is CASSTGTTSYNEQFF. CDR3 in DNA: TGTGCCAGCAGCACTGGGACAACGTCCTACAATGAGCAGTTCTTC. Using reference TRBV7-2 and TRBJ2-1 for the parts outside the CDR3, the full variable domain is GAGVSQSPSNKVTEKGKDVELRCDPISGHTALYWYRQSLGQGLEFLIYFQGNSAPDKSGLPSDRFSAERTGGSVSTLTIQRTQQEDSAVYLCASSTGTTSYNEQFFGPGTRLTVL.

V gene TRBV20-1 combines with J gene TRBJ2-3; 8 bases agree with TRBD2. After removal of 2 bases from V and 2 bases from J, the junction contained 3 bases not matched to a gene. The CDR3 extends over 14 amino acids. Germline V gene lookup returns CDR1 DFQATT and CDR2 SNEGSKA (reference sequence). This CDR3 is CSARSTSDTDTQYF. The DNA of the CDR3 is TGCAGTGCTAGATCGACTAGCGACACAGATACGCAGTATTTT.

The rearrangement joins TRBV12-3 or TRBV12-4 to TRBJ1-2; no clear D. The ends were cut back, 3 bases at V and 4 bases at J, with 3 bases in the middle. This CDR3 is built from 11 residues. The CDR3 reads CASSLAYGYTF. DNA for the CDR3: TGTGCCAGCAGTTTGGCCTATGGCTACACCTTC.

This sequence joins TRBV5-4 and TRBJ2-7; 8 bases are a match to TRBD1. This CDR3 comprises 14 residues. Per the germline V gene, CDR1 is SGHNT and CDR2 is YYREEE (reference sequence). Losses at the gene ends were 0 bases for V and 3 bases for J; bases not matched to a gene: 2. CDR3 sequence (DNA): TGTGCCAGCAGCTTGGGACAGGGGTACTACGAGCAGTACTTC. This gives the protein CASSLGQGYYEQYF.

The chain combines TRBV24-1 with TRBJ2-7; 8 bases fit TRBD2. Trimming at V came to 5 bases and at J to 0 bases, leaving 8 bases not matched to a gene. The germline V gene encodes CDR1 KGHDR and CDR2 SFDVKD. The CDR3 sequence is 16 residues long. CDR3 nucleotide sequence: TGTGCCACCAGTGCGGGACTAGAAATCAGCTCCTACGAGCAGTACTTC. Translated, it gives CATSAGLEISSYEQYF.

V gene TRBV5-1 combines with J gene TRBJ1-1; the D gene is possibly TRBD1 (6 bases). Germline CDR1 is SGHRS and CDR2 is YFSETQ. This CDR3 spans 14 amino acids. Trimming shortened V by 4 bases and J by 1 base, and 11 bases separated the two germline ends. This CDR3 reads CASSLRQENTEAFF. The CDR3 nucleotides read TGCGCCAGCAGCCTGAGACAGGAGAACACTGAAGCTTTCTTT.

The gene calls are TRBV14 and TRBJ2-7; D gene unclear. Germline V CDR1 and CDR2: SGHDN, FVKESK. V was pared by 1 base and J by 5 bases, with 12 bases between. This CDR3 spans 14 amino acids. CDR3 in DNA: TGTGCCAGCAGCCAAGTTGGTATCCACCACGAGCAGTACTTC. Translating it yields CASSQVGIHHEQYF.